Listed below are T cell receptor beta chains from one sample, sequenced in a study of cytomegalovirus exposure and HLA in healthy donors. Only in-frame clones appear in the TCRdb table, and some are missing; sequencing was by immunoSEQ multiplex PCR. The repertoire holds more than 85,000 clones, with approximately 81% as singletons. The sequencing input was PBMCs. The receptors stem from a woman between 25 and 40 years old in good health and CMV-seronegative. Each CDR3 is given with its conserved first and last residue. The order of the fields is V gene, D gene, clone size, J gene, CDR3 protein, CDR3 DNA. The D gene is left open where the match is weak. Clone size is not always given. Where it is, it says once, few, many or a class for expanded clones.

>TRBV2|TRBD1|-|TRBJ1-4
CASSRTGETNLNEKLFF
TGTGCCAGCAGTCGGACAGGGGAAACCAACCTAAATGAAAAACTGTTTTTT
>TRBV18|TRBD1|once|TRBJ2-3
CASSPPDRDPDTQYF
TGTGCCAGCTCACCTCCGGACAGGGATCCAGATACGCAGTATTTT
>TRBV5-6|-|-|TRBJ1-2
CASSSGRTGGYTF
TGTGCCAGCAGCTCGGGCCGCACGGGGGGCTACACCTTC
>TRBV19|TRBD2|-|TRBJ2-1
CASSETSGGYNEQFF
TGTGCCAGTAGCGAGACTAGCGGGGGTTACAATGAGCAGTTCTTC
>TRBV10-3|TRBD2|few|TRBJ2-2
CATLAEIGVGLFF
TGTGCCACCCTAGCGGAGATAGGCGTGGGGCTGTTTTTT
>TRBV7-2|TRBD2|-|TRBJ2-3
CASSLGSGSSDTQYF
TGTGCCAGCAGCTTAGGAAGCGGGAGTTCAGATACGCAGTATTTT
>TRBV6-1|-|once|TRBJ1-1
CASRATGNTEAFF
TGTGCCAGCAGAGCTACAGGGAACACTGAAGCTTTCTTT
>TRBV10-2|-|-|TRBJ1-6
CASSEGTYNSPLHF
TGCGCCAGCAGTGAGGGGACATATAATTCACCCCTCCACTTT
>TRBV6-5|TRBD1|-|TRBJ1-4
CASSITGTDNEKLFF
TGTGCCAGCAGCATAACCGGGACAGATAATGAAAAACTGTTTTTT
>TRBV7-9|-|-|TRBJ2-7
CASSLSSYEQYF
TGTGCCAGCAGCTTATCCTCTTACGAGCAGTACTTC
>TRBV5-6|TRBD2|-|TRBJ2-1
CASSAKPRLADYNEQFF
TGTGCCAGCAGCGCCAAACCCCGACTAGCAGATTACAATGAGCAGTTCTTC